This TCR beta chain is from a study of cytomegalovirus exposure and HLA in healthy donors. Points from the study as a whole: After further analysis at a later stage, 16,951 TCR beta sequences were associated with HLA alleles at 0.05 false discovery rate. Excluded: some indistinguishable V segments such as TRBV6-2 and TRBV6-3. Sequencing probably produced one cluster of sequence variants that were highly shared.

This clone came up once. Its antigen is still unknown. V dropped 3 bases and J dropped 5 bases, with 13 bases sitting between them. CDR1 is KGHSH, CDR2 LQKENI, per germline. This CDR3 has 14 amino acids. The study ran its PCR with 60 Vbeta and 13 Jbeta primers. The protocol was immunoSEQ multiplex PCR, while the TCRdb copy is restricted to in-frame clones and leaves out a portion. This sample has 100,000 to 120,000 clones; around 84% occur once, and the top ten carry around 1.2%. This chain links TRBV18 with TRBJ1-1; D not resolved. The sample comprised PBMCs. This TCR was sampled from a woman younger than 45 in good health and CMV-seronegative. The CDR3, as DNA: TGTGCCAGCTCACCTGGCGCGGAGCTAACTGAAGCTTTCTTT. Its translation: CASSPGAELTEAFF.